These 27 T cell receptor beta chains originate from one sample sequenced in a study of T-cell memory formation after mild COVID-19. TCRdb re-called the 5' RACE reads with MiXCR, one entry per CDR3 protein. The sample lists some 120,000 distinct CDR3 sequences; over 15% were seen once. Sequenced: PBMCs or a T cell subset sorted from them (not recorded which). These receptors all stem from a man between 18 and 29 years old who had mild COVID-19 (a few samples of this study predate the infection). Cell type and time point are not known.

In this sample, this clonotype turned up many times. J is TRBJ2-3 and V is TRBV4-3; D not resolved. The CDR3 has 16 residues. V was shortened by 4 bases and J by 0 bases, with 14 bases between the two germline ends. Germline V gives CDR1 LGHNA, CDR2 YSLEER. CDR3 region: CASSRTVAHSTDTQYF. The CDR3 bases are TGCGCCAGCAGCCGGACCGTAGCTCATAGCACAGATACGCAGTATTTT.

The rearrangement joins TRBV2 to TRBJ1-5; possibly TRBD1 for D (5 bases). V lost 3 bases to trimming and J lost 5 bases, with 14 bases between them. Germline CDR1 and CDR2: SNHLY and FYNNEI. The CDR3 extends over 15 amino acids. For the CDR3, the DNA is TGTGCCAGCAGTGAGGAACGGCCGGGGGATCAGCCCCAGCATTTT. Its translation: CASSEERPGDQPQHF.

The genes are TRBV18 and TRBJ1-5; 7 nucleotides line up with TRBD1. CDR1 is KGHSH, CDR2 LQKENI, per germline. V was clipped by 8 bases and J by 5 bases; unmatched bases: 6. The CDR3 loop spans 13 amino acids. CDR3 nucleotides: TGTGCCAGCGCACAGGGGAGCGATCAGCCCCAGCATTTT. Its protein is CASAQGSDQPQHF. The complete variable domain, with remaining parts taken from reference TRBV18 and TRBJ1-5, reads NAGVMQNPRHLVRRRGQEARLRCSPMKGHSHVYWYRQLPEEGLKFMVYLQKENIIDESGMPKERFSAEFPKEGPSILRIQQVVRGDSAAYFCASAQGSDQPQHFGDGTRLSIL.

This clonotype has a handful of counts. The chain joins TRBV12-3 or TRBV12-4 to TRBJ1-5; no clear D gene. V lost 6 bases and J 7 bases, leaving 13 bases between the germline ends. This CDR3 contains 13 residues. The CDR3 DNA follows: TGTGCCAGCAGGGATACTCATACCCAGCCCCAGCATTTT. It is translated as CASRDTHTQPQHF.

In its sample, this clonotype was seen many times. The chain links TRBV12-3 or TRBV12-4 to TRBJ1-1; 7 bases are a match to TRBD1. J gave up 5 bases and V 2 bases, and 2 bases lay outside the gene matches. This CDR3 has 13 residues. CDR3 DNA sequence: TGTGCCAGCAGTTTAACAGGGGAAACTGAAGCTTTCTTT. Translation gives CASSLTGETEAFF.

This clonotype was detected only a few times. The CDR3 protein is CDPGGWNTGELFF. CDR3 nucleotides: TGTGACCCAGGGGGTTGGAACACCGGGGAGCTGTTTTTT. The rearrangement joins TRBV2 to TRBJ2-2, with TRBD1 matching 7 bases. The CDR3 covers 13 residues. Germline assignment: CDR1 SNHLY and CDR2 FYNNEI.

In its sample, this clonotype was seen a few times. The chain links TRBV20-1 to TRBJ1-4; tentative D call: TRBD1 (6 bases). V lost 5 bases, J lost 4 bases, and 14 bases lay in between. The length of the CDR3 is 14 residues. Germline lookup yields CDR1 DFQATT and CDR2 SNEGSKA (reference sequence). In DNA form, the CDR3 reads TGCAGTGCTTCTCCGGGGGCAGATAATGAAAAACTGTTTTTT. This codes for CSASPGADNEKLFF.

This chain links TRBV6-2 or TRBV6-3 with TRBJ1-2; maybe TRBD1 (6 bases). The CDR3 length is 17 residues. Germline V gene sequence: CDR1 MNHEY, CDR2 SVGEGT. V lost 5 bases, J lost 5 bases, and 24 bases lay in between. The CDR3: CASSPRSPGAFPYGYTF. CDR3 bases: TGTGCCAGCAGTCCCCGATCCCCAGGGGCGTTTCCTTATGGCTACACCTTC.

A few counts support this clonotype. The chain recombines TRBV3-1 with TRBJ2-1, with TRBD2 matching over 8 bases. V shed 4 bases, J shed 10 bases, and the junction held 3 bases outside the gene matches. The CDR3 is 12 amino acids. Germline values: CDR1 LGHDT, CDR2 YNNKEL (reference sequence). The chain's CDR3 is CASSPVAGEQFF. The CDR3, as DNA: TGTGCCAGCAGCCCGGTAGCGGGGGAGCAGTTCTTC.

The sample holds a few counts of this clonotype. The V call is TRBV12-3 or TRBV12-4, the J call TRBJ1-4; TRBD1 matches at 9 bases. V lost 3 bases to trimming and J lost 1 base; unmatched junction nucleotides: 12. The length of the CDR3 is 19 residues. CDR3 residues: CASSFGGQGFFGTNEKLFF. CDR3 nucleotide sequence: TGTGCCAGCAGTTTTGGTGGACAGGGGTTTTTTGGAACTAATGAAAAACTGTTTTTT.

This clonotype was observed a few times. V usage is TRBV3-1 and J usage is TRBJ1-2; D might be TRBD1 (5 bases). CDR1 is LGHDT, CDR2 YNNKEL, per germline (reference sequence). Trimming removed 4 bases at V and 4 bases at J, with 16 bases between. The CDR3 loop spans 15 amino acids. For the CDR3, the DNA is TGTGCCAGCAGCCTTGGGGACGGCTACTTCTATGGCTACACCTTC. Its translation: CASSLGDGYFYGYTF.

This clonotype was detected only a few times. The chain recombines TRBV24-1 with TRBJ1-2; D remains unclear. The CDR3 is 14 amino acids. Trimming pared 4 bases from V and 7 bases from J, leaving 15 bases between. Germline lookup yields CDR1 KGHDR and CDR2 SFDVKD. CDR3 DNA sequence: TGTGCCACCAGTGACTCTGGAGTCGGTAGTGGCTACACCTTC. Translation gives CATSDSGVGSGYTF.

The V and J genes are TRBV11-2 and TRBJ2-5; 11 nucleotides line up with TRBD2. Trimming at V came to 3 bases and at J to 5 bases, leaving 2 bases not matched to a gene. The CDR3 sequence is 14 residues long. Germline lookup yields CDR1 SGHAT and CDR2 FQNNGV. In nucleotides, the CDR3 is TGTGCCAGCAGCTTCTTAGCGGGGGGGGAGACCCAGTACTTC. It codes for CASSFLAGGETQYF. The variable domain in full, completed from reference TRBV11-2 and TRBJ2-5, reads EAGVAQSPRYKIIEKRQSVAFWCNPISGHATLYWYQQILGQGPKLLIQFQNNGVVDDSQLPKDRFSAERLKGVDSTLKIQPAKLEDSAVYLCASSFLAGGETQYFGPGTRLLVL.

The genes are TRBV29-1 and TRBJ1-4; D remains unclear. Germline V lookup: CDR1 SQVTM, CDR2 ANQGSEA. This CDR3 has 12 residues. The V end lost 7 bases, the J end lost 11 bases, and 17 bases lay between the germline ends. The CDR3 protein is CSAGENIGKLFF. CDR3 nucleotide sequence: TGCAGCGCAGGAGAAAATATAGGGAAACTGTTTTTT. The full variable domain, its missing parts supplied by reference TRBV29-1 and TRBJ1-4, is SAVISQKPSRDICQRGTSLTIQCQVDSQVTMMFWYRQQPGQSLTLIATANQGSEATYESGFVIDKFPISRPNLTFSTLTVSNMSPEDSSIYLCSAGENIGKLFFGSGTQLSVL.

The V call is TRBV10-3, the J call TRBJ1-3; D unclear. V lost 10 bases, J lost 0 bases, and 10 bases lay in between. Germline V gives CDR1 ENHRY, CDR2 SYGVKD. The CDR3 extends over 13 amino acids. The CDR3 is CATRVLSGNTIYF. The DNA for the CDR3 is TGTGCCACGAGAGTGCTCTCTGGAAACACCATATATTTT.

The chain links TRBV5-1 to TRBJ2-7; no reliable D call. The germline V gene has CDR1 SGHRS and CDR2 YFSETQ. The CDR3 length is 14 residues. The V end was cut by 2 bases, the J end by 4 bases, with 13 bases between. The CDR3 is CASSLGPVEYEQYF. Here the CDR3 DNA reads TGCGCCAGCAGCTTAGGGCCCGTAGAGTACGAGCAGTACTTC.

This clonotype was seen only a few times. The chain combines TRBV5-1 with TRBJ2-7, with a possible D match to TRBD1 (6 bases). CDR1 is SGHRS, CDR2 YFSETQ, per germline. The CDR3 is 15 amino acids. V lost 4 bases, J lost 6 bases, and 20 bases lay in between. The CDR3 DNA is TGCGCCAGCAGCCTCCCCAGGGGCGTGAATTCCGAGCAGTACTTC. It codes for CASSLPRGVNSEQYF.

This clonotype was seen more than once but under ten times. V usage is TRBV7-2 and J usage is TRBJ1-3, with D maybe TRBD1 (6 bases). Germline V gene lookup returns CDR1 SGHTA and CDR2 FQGNSA. The CDR3 has 16 amino acids. The germline V and J ends were trimmed by 2 bases and 0 bases, with 11 bases remaining between them. The CDR3 DNA reads TGTGCCAGCAGCTTAACGGGACAATTCTCTGGAAACACCATATATTTT. Amino acid sequence: CASSLTGQFSGNTIYF.

This clonotype was found many times. V and J are TRBV3-1 and TRBJ2-5; no clear D gene. The CDR3 has 14 residues. Per germline, CDR1 LGHDT and CDR2 YNNKEL (reference sequence). V was clipped by 4 bases and J by 4 bases, with 13 bases between them. The CDR3 protein is CASSPRDGRETQYF. In DNA form, the CDR3 reads TGTGCCAGCAGCCCTCGTGATGGGCGAGAGACCCAGTACTTC.

This chain links TRBV30 with TRBJ2-3; perhaps TRBD2 as D (6 bases). The germline gives CDR1 GTSNPN, CDR2 SVGIG (reference sequence). This CDR3 comprises 12 residues. The V end was cut by 1 base, the J end by 4 bases, with 6 bases between. The CDR3, as DNA: TGTGCCTGGAGTGCGGGGGCAGATACGCAGTATTTT. Its protein is CAWSAGADTQYF. The entire variable domain, with the rest obtained from reference TRBV30 and TRBJ2-3, is as follows: SQTIHQWPATLVQPVGSPLSLECTVEGTSNPNLYWYRQAAGRGLQLLFYSVGIGQISSEVPQNLSASRPQDRQFILSSKKLLLSDSGFYLCAWSAGADTQYFGPGTRLTVL.

V and J are TRBV5-6 and TRBJ1-1; D is perhaps TRBD1 (5 bases). Per the germline V gene, CDR1 is SGHDT and CDR2 is YYEEEE. The V and J ends lost 4 bases and 7 bases respectively, with 11 bases between them. This CDR3 region has 12 residues. Here the CDR3 DNA reads TGTGCCAGCAGCCTTGTTCAGGGTGAAGCTTTCTTT. Translation: CASSLVQGEAFF.

The chain joins TRBV14 to TRBJ2-4, with a possible D match to TRBD2 (6 bases). The ends were cut back, 3 bases at V and 0 bases at J, with 12 bases in the middle. CDR3 length: 16 amino acids. Germline CDR1 and CDR2: SGHDN and FVKESK. In nucleotides, the CDR3 is TGTGCCAGCAGCCAGTGGAGGGTAAAAGCCAAAAACATTCAGTACTTC. Its translation: CASSQWRVKAKNIQYF.

This clonotype was recorded a few times. This chain uses TRBV9 with TRBJ1-5; D is perhaps TRBD1 (5 bases). The V end was cut by 0 bases, the J end by 3 bases, with 10 bases between. CDR1 and CDR2 (germline): SGDLS, YYNGEE. The CDR3 loop spans 15 amino acids. The CDR3 DNA follows: TGTGCCAGCAGCGTAGCCGGGGGTTTCAATCAGCCCCAGCATTTT. This gives the protein CASSVAGGFNQPQHF.

A single count supports this clonotype. V gene TRBV10-1 combines with J gene TRBJ2-7, with a weak D call TRBD2 (5 bases). CDR1 and CDR2 from the germline V gene are WNHNN and SYGVQD (reference sequence). The V and J ends lost 8 bases and 6 bases respectively, with 14 bases between them. The CDR3 consists of 12 residues. The CDR3 protein is CASSGLLSEQYF. For the CDR3, the DNA is TGCGCCAGCTCAGGACTCTTATCCGAGCAGTACTTC.

The V gene is TRBV2, the J gene TRBJ1-5; D perhaps matches TRBD1 (5 bases). This CDR3 spans 14 amino acids. Germline V gene data show CDR1 as SNHLY and CDR2 as FYNNEI. V lost 8 bases and J 0 bases, leaving 11 bases between the germline ends. The CDR3 region has the DNA TGTGCCAGCCGGGGAGGGACTAGCAATCAGCCCCAGCATTTT. Protein: CASRGGTSNQPQHF.

The gene calls are TRBV11-3 and TRBJ2-5, with D possibly matching TRBD2 (5 bases). CDR3 length equals 14 residues. Germline-derived CDR1 and CDR2 are SGHNT and YENEEA. Trimming left V 5 bases short and J 2 bases short, with 12 bases between. CDR3 coding DNA: TGTGCCAGCAGCAAAAACGGGGTTCAAGAGACCCAGTACTTC. Protein: CASSKNGVQETQYF.

V and J are TRBV9 and TRBJ1-1; 7 bases fit TRBD1. In germline, CDR1 is SGDLS, CDR2 YYNGEE. V lost 4 bases, J lost 10 bases, and 7 bases stayed unmatched. CDR3 size: 12 residues. The CDR3 reads CASSPDRVGAFF. DNA of the CDR3: TGTGCCAGCAGCCCCGACAGGGTAGGAGCTTTCTTT.